The T cell receptor beta chain under discussion was sequenced for a study of CD8 T cells in ankylosing spondylitis. The TCR beta libraries were generated through quantitative 5'-RACE incorporating molecular barcodes. TCRdb recomputed calls from the 5' RACE reads with MiXCR, one row per CDR3 protein. The repertoire holds approximately 540,000 distinct CDR3 sequences, with roughly 12% as singletons. Germline assignment: CDR1 SGHRS and CDR2 YFSETQ. The V gene lost 4 bases and the J gene lost 0 bases, with 10 bases spanning the gap. This CDR3 has 14 amino acids. Study-level points and caveats: A motif in TCR beta, a set of roughly eight highly homologous variants, appeared characteristic of ankylosing spondylitis blood. Within matched ankylosing spondylitis synovial fluid, disease-linked clones were reportedly significantly enriched.

A remark on this clonotype: Its antigen is as yet unknown.

V gene TRBV5-1 combines with J gene TRBJ1-2; D is possibly TRBD1 (6 bases). The sample taken for sequencing was blood, either unsorted or a sorted T cell fraction (not recorded which). The TCR was taken from a male donor with ankylosing spondylitis. The CDR3, as DNA: TGCGCCAGCAGCAGGGGGGTAGCTAACTATGGCTACACCTTC. It codes for CASSRGVANYGYTF.